This T cell receptor (beta chain) was documented in a study of T cells in Graves' hyperthyroidism and ophthalmopathy. The V and J ends lost 0 bases and 1 base, in that order; junction bases with no gene match: 2. The CDR3 length is 16 residues. Germline V gene lookup returns CDR1 MNHEY and CDR2 SMNVEV (reference sequence). Researchers took RNA transcripts and amplified the TCR beta CDR3 regions from them. Researchers ran a first-round RT-PCR on the TCR CDR3 using the HTBI primer set. One entry per CDR3 protein, called by TCRdb with MiXCR from the multiplex PCR reads. The profile covers hundreds of thousands of distinct CDR3 sequences, with around 14% appearing a single time and 5% to 7% taken by the ten largest. This clonotype occurred a few times.

The receptor was derived from a woman aged 30 to 39 with Graves' hyperthyroidism that later progressed to Graves' ophthalmopathy. This chain uses TRBV27 with TRBJ2-2, with TRBD2 matching over 7 bases. The specimen sequenced was blood. CDR3 nucleotide sequence: TGTGCCAGCAGTTTATCGGCTAGCGGGAACACCGGGGAGCTGTTTTTT. Its translation: CASSLSASGNTGELFF.